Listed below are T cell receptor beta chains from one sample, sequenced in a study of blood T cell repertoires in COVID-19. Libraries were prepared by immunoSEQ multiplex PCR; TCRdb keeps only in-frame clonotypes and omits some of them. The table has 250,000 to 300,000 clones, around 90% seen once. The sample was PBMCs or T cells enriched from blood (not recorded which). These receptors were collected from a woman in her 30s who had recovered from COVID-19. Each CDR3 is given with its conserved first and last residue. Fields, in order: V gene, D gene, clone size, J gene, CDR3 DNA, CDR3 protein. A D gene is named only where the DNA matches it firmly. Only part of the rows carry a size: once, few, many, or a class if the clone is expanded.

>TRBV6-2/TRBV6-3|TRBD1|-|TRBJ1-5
TGTGCCAGCAGTGCGACAGGGAGTCCTCACCAGCCCCAGCATTTT
CASSATGSPHQPQHF
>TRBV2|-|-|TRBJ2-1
TGTGCCAACCACGCCGGGACTCCCTCGAATGAGCAGTTCTTC
CANHAGTPSNEQFF
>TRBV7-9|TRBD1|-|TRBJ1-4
TGTGCCAGCAGTTTCCGGGACAGGGAGGACGAAAAACTGTTTTTT
CASSFRDREDEKLFF
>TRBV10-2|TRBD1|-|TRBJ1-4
TGCGCCAGCAGACTTACAGGGGGCGCGGGAAATGAAAAACTGTTTTTT
CASRLTGGAGNEKLFF
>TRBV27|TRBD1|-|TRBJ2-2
TGTGCCAGCAGGCTGGGACAGGGGGCTACCGGGGAGCTGTTTTTT
CASRLGQGATGELFF
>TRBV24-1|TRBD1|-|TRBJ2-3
TGTGCCACCAGTGAGACAGGGAAGGGGAGCACAGATACGCAGTATTTT
CATSETGKGSTDTQYF
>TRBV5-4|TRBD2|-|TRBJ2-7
TGTGCCAGCAGCATTGGGACTAGCGGGTTATCTGGCGAGCAGTACTTC
CASSIGTSGLSGEQYF
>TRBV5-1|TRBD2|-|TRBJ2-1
TGCGCCAGCAGCCCCGGGACTAGTACCTACAATGAGCAGTTCTTC
CASSPGTSTYNEQFF
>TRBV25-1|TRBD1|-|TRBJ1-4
TGTGCCAGCAGTGAATTAGGGGCAGGGGGAGCTAATGAAAAACTGTTTTTT
CASSELGAGGANEKLFF
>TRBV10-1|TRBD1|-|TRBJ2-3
TGCGCCAGCCTCGGGGGACAGGCATACACAGATACGCAGTATTTT
CASLGGQAYTDTQYF
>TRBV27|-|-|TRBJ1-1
TGTGCCAGCAGCCCCGGCGGGGGCTGGAACACTGAAGCTTTCTTT
CASSPGGGWNTEAFF
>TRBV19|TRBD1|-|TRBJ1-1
TGTGCCAGTAGTATAGTTCTGACAGGGACGAACACTGAAGCTTTCTTT
CASSIVLTGTNTEAFF
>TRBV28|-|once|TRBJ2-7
TGTGCCAGCAGATCCGGGACACAAGTTTACGAGCAGTACTTC
CASRSGTQVYEQYF
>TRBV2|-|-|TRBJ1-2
TGTGCCAGCAGTACGAACAGGGAGTATGGCTACACCTTC
CASSTNREYGYTF
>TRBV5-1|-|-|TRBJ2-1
TGCGCCAGCAGCCCAGGGACTCGTTACAATGAGCAGTTCTTC
CASSPGTRYNEQFF
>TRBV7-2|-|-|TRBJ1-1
TGTGCCAGCAGAAGCACAACAGAGAACACTGAAGCTTTCTTT
CASRSTTENTEAFF
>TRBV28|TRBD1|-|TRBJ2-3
TGTGCCAGCAGTTACCGACCGGGACAGGGCGGTCGAGATACGCAGTATTTT
CASSYRPGQGGRDTQYF
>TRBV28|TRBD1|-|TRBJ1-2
TGTGCCAGCAGTTTATTAGGGGGCGGTGGCTACACCTTC
CASSLLGGGGYTF
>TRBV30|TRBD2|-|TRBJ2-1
TGTGCCTGGAGTGTTGGGTTTACAAGCGGGGGCTCCAGGGAGCAGTTCTTC
CAWSVGFTSGGSREQFF
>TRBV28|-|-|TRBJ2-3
TGTGCCAGCAGTCTACAGGGATTGACAGATACGCAGTATTTT
CASSLQGLTDTQYF
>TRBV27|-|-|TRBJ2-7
TGTGCCAGCAGTCCCCCTTCGGGATACGAGCAGTACTTC
CASSPPSGYEQYF
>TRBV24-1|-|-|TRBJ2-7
TGTGCCACCCAAGGGGGTTTCTCGGACGAGCAGTACTTC
CATQGGFSDEQYF
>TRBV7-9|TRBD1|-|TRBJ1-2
TGTGCCAGCAGCCTCCCCATGGGACAGGGATTAGGCTACACCTTC
CASSLPMGQGLGYTF
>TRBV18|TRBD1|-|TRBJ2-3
TGTGCCAGCTCACCAGGGACAGGGGTTAAAGATACGCAGTATTTT
CASSPGTGVKDTQYF
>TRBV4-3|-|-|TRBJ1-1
TGCGCCAGCAGCCAAGATGCAGGGTCCACTGAAGCTTTCTTT
CASSQDAGSTEAFF
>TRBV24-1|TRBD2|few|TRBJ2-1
TGTGCCACCAGTGACCCCCGGAGCGGGAGAGACAATGAGCAGTTCTTC
CATSDPRSGRDNEQFF
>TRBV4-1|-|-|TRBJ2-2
TGCGCCAGCAGACTCATCGGGGGTGGGGAGGGGGAGCTGTTTTTT
CASRLIGGGEGELFF
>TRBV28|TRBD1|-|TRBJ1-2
TGTGCCAGCAGCCTACTGACAGGGAACTATGGCTACACCTTC
CASSLLTGNYGYTF
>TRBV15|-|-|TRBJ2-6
TGTGCCACCAGCAGAGATCGGGGATCTGGGGCCAACGTCCTGACTTTC
CATSRDRGSGANVLTF